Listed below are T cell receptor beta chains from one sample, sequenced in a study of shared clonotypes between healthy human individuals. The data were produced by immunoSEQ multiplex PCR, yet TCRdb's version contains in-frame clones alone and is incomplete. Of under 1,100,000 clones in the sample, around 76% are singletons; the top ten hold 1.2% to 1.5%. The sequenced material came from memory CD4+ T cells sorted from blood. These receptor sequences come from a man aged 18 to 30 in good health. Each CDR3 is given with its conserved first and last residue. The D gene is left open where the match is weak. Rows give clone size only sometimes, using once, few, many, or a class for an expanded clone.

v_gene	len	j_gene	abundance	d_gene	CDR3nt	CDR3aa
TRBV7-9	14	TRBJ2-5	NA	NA	TGTGCCAGCAGCTCGAGCGCGTTGGAGGAGACCCAGTACTTC	CASSSSALEETQYF
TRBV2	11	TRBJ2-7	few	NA	TGTGCCAGCAGTGGAGCCTACGAGCAGTACTTC	CASSGAYEQYF
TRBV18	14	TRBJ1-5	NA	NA	TGTGCCAGCTCACCGGCCCCAGGATCTCAGCCCCAGCATTTT	CASSPAPGSQPQHF
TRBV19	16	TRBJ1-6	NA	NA	TGTGCCAGTAGTATAACCGCCGCGACGGGAAATTCACCCCTCCACTTT	CASSITAATGNSPLHF
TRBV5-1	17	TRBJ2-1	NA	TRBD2	TGCGCCAGCAGCTTTGGTACTAGCGGGGGCCTCTACAATGAGCAGTTCTTC	CASSFGTSGGLYNEQFF
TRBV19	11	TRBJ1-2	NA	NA	TGTGCCAGTAGTATGGGGTTTGGCTACACCTTC	CASSMGFGYTF
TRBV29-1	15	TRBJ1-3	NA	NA	TGCAGCGTTGGCGAATTGTGGGGCTCTGGAAACACCATATATTTT	CSVGELWGSGNTIYF
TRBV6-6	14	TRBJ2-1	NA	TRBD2	TGTGCCAGCTGCGGCGGCGGGAGGGTCAATGAGCAGTTCTTC	CASCGGGRVNEQFF
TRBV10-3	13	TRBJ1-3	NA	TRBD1	TGTGCCATCACGGACAGGGTCGGAAACACCATATATTTT	CAITDRVGNTIYF
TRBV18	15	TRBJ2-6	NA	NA	TGTGCCAGCTCACCAGGAGGGCGGGGGGCCAACGTCCTGACTTTC	CASSPGGRGANVLTF
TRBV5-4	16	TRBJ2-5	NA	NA	TGTGCCAGCAGCTCAACTCGACAGGGAGGTCCCGAGACCCAGTACTTC	CASSSTRQGGPETQYF
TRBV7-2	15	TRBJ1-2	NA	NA	TGTGCCAGCAGCTTAGCGAAACAGGGCTTCTCTGGCTACACCTTC	CASSLAKQGFSGYTF
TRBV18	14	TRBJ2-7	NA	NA	TGTGCCAGCTCCCTTGTCGTTAGCTCCTACGAGCAGTACTTC	CASSLVVSSYEQYF
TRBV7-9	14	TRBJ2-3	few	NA	TGTGCCAGCAGCTTCGAGGGTAGCACAGATACGCAGTATTTT	CASSFEGSTDTQYF
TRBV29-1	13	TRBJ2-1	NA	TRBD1	TGCAGCGCTAGACAGGGGCCACTCAATGAGCAGTTCTTC	CSARQGPLNEQFF
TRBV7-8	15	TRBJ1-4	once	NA	TGTGCCAGCAGCTCTTTGGGGGGGGCAGGTGAAAAACTGTTTTTT	CASSSLGGAGEKLFF
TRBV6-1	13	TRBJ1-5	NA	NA	TGTGCCAGCAGTGAATCAGGGGCGGCTCCCCAGCATTTT	CASSESGAAPQHF
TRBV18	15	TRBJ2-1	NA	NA	TGTGCCAGCTCCCTTGGACCGATGTCCTACAATGAGCAGTTCTTC	CASSLGPMSYNEQFF
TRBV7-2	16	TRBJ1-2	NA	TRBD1	TGTGCCAGCAGCCCGGCACAGGGGGCATCGAACTATGGCTACACCTTC	CASSPAQGASNYGYTF
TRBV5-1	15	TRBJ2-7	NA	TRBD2	TGCGCCAGCAGCCCGACTAGCGGGGGCTCCTACGAGCAGTACTTC	CASSPTSGGSYEQYF
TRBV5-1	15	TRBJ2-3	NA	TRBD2	TGCGCCAGCCAGGCTAGCGGAGCCCACACAGATACGCAGTATTTT	CASQASGAHTDTQYF
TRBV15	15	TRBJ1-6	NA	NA	TGTGCCACCAGCAGAGAAGGCAGGGGTGGTTCACCCCTCCACTTT	CATSREGRGGSPLHF
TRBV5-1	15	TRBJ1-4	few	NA	TGCGCCAGCAGCTTGGGAGCAAGAGAAGGTGAAAAACTGTTTTTT	CASSLGAREGEKLFF
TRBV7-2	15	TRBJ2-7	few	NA	TGTGCCAGCAGTACCGGGACGGTTAGCTCCTACGAGCAGTACTTC	CASSTGTVSSYEQYF
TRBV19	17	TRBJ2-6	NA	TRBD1	TGTGCCAGTAGTATTGGGGACAGAGTCTCTGGGGCCAACGTCCTGACTTTC	CASSIGDRVSGANVLTF
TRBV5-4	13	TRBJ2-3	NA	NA	TGTGCCAGCAGCTTGGCGGGGATTGGTACGCAGTATTTT	CASSLAGIGTQYF
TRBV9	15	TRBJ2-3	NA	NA	TGTGCCAGCAGCGTAGGACCGAGAGACACAGATACGCAGTATTTT	CASSVGPRDTDTQYF
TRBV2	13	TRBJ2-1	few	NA	TGTGCCAGCAGTCAGCAGGGCTACAATGAGCAGTTCTTC	CASSQQGYNEQFF
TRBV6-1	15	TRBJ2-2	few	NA	TGTGCCAGCAGTGAAGCGCCGGGACGTTTCGGGGAGCTGTTTTTT	CASSEAPGRFGELFF
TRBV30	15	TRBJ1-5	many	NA	TGTGCCTGGCGCCCTGTGTCGGGTGCGAATCAGCCCCAGCATTTT	CAWRPVSGANQPQHF
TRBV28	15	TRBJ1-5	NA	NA	TGTGCCAGCAGTTTCGGCGGTATCCTCAATCAGCCCCAGCATTTT	CASSFGGILNQPQHF
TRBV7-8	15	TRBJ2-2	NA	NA	TGTGCCAGCAGCTCAGGGGTGGCGAACACCGGGGAGCTGTTTTTT	CASSSGVANTGELFF
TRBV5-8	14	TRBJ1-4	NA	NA	TGTGCCAGCAGCTGGGACGGAGCTAATGAAAAACTGTTTTTT	CASSWDGANEKLFF
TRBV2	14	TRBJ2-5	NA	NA	TGTGCCAGCAGTGAAGTAGGGAGCCGAGAGACCCAGTACTTC	CASSEVGSRETQYF
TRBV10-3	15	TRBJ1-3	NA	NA	TGTGCCATCAGTGAGGTTGGGAGCTCTGGAAACACCATATATTTT	CAISEVGSSGNTIYF
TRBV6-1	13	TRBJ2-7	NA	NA	TGTGCCAGCAGTTTGAGTTATACTCGCGAGCAGTACTTC	CASSLSYTREQYF
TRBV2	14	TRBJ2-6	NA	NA	TGTGCCAGCAGGGAAGAGTCTGGGGCCAACGTCCTGACTTTC	CASREESGANVLTF
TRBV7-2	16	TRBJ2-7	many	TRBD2	TGTGCCAGCAGCTTAGGGGGAGCGGGAGGGCTACACGAGCAGTACTTC	CASSLGGAGGLHEQYF
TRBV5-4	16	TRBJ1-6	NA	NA	TGTGCCAGCAGCCCCGGGGGGAGGCTGGATAATTCACCCCTCCACTTT	CASSPGGRLDNSPLHF
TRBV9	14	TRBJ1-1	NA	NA	TGTGCCAGCAGCGTAGAGGGGCAGAACACTGAAGCTTTCTTT	CASSVEGQNTEAFF
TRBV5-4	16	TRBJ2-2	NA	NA	TGTGCCAGCAGCCCGGCGGGCTCGGGGGCCACCGGGGAGCTGTTTTTT	CASSPAGSGATGELFF
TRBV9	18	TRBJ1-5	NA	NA	TGTGCCAGCAGCATCCTCGAGGGGGTCGGGATTTCCAATCAGCCCCAGCATTTT	CASSILEGVGISNQPQHF
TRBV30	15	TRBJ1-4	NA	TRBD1	TGTGCCTGGAGTGCGGGACAGGGGGAATTCGAAAAACTGTTTTTT	CAWSAGQGEFEKLFF
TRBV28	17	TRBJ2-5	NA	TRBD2	TGTGCCAGCAGTCCACCGACTAGCGTAATAGAAAAAGAGACCCAGTACTTC	CASSPPTSVIEKETQYF
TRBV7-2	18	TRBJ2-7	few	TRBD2	TGTGCCAGCAGCCTGCACTTTAATTTAGCGGGAGGGACCTACGAGCAGTACTTC	CASSLHFNLAGGTYEQYF
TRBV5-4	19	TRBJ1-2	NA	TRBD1	TGTGCCAGCAGCTCTCCCGGCCTGGGGACAGGGGGTCCTAACTATGGCTACACCTTC	CASSSPGLGTGGPNYGYTF
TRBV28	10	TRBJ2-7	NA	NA	TGTGCCAGCAGCCGTAGGGATATGGACTTC	CASSRRDMDF
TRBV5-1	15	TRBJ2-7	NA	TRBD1	TGCGCCAGCAGCGCCACGGACAGGGGCAGCTACGAGCAGTACTTC	CASSATDRGSYEQYF
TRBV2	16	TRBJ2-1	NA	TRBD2	TGTGCCAGCTTGGGGCAGGGGAGGGTATACGCGGGAGGGCCCTTCTTC	CASLGQGRVYAGGPFF
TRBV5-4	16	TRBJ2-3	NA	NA	TGTGCCAGCAGCGGTAAAGGCGGTAGATTATCAGATACGCAGTATTTT	CASSGKGGRLSDTQYF
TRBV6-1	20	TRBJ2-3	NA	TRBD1	TGTGCCAGCAGTGAAGCGCTCCCCCTTAGCAACAGGGGAGTAAGGCATACGCAGTATTTT	CASSEALPLSNRGVRHTQYF
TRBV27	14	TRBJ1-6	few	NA	TGTGCCAGCAGTTTAGGGACCGGTCATTCACCCCTCCACTTT	CASSLGTGHSPLHF